The clone carrying this T cell receptor beta chain was seen a handful of times. No antigen is known for it. In unsorted samples, genomic DNA was obtained using approximately 100 million PBMCs. These data belong to a study of shared clonotypes between healthy human individuals. Notes on the study in general: An anticipated effect of sequencing depth on clonotype sharing among donors was recognized.

Here immunoSEQ multiplex PCR was the method, and the copy in TCRdb shows in-frame clones only, minus some. The table has 450,000 to 500,000 clones, around 78% seen once. The sequencing sample was made of PBMCs. This clonotype was sampled from a woman aged 40 to 55 in good health. Some clones in this sample may be carry-over from other donors' samples.

CDR3 region: CASSSTSGTVGTSFHEQYF. CDR3 DNA: TGTGCCAGCTCAAGTACTTCCGGGACAGTTGGGACTAGCTTTCACGAGCAGTACTTC. The genes are TRBV18 and TRBJ2-7; 9 bases map to TRBD2. The CDR3 contains 19 residues. The junction had 22 bases not matched to a gene; V was cut back by 5 bases and J by 5 bases. Germline CDR1 KGHSH, CDR2 LQKENI.